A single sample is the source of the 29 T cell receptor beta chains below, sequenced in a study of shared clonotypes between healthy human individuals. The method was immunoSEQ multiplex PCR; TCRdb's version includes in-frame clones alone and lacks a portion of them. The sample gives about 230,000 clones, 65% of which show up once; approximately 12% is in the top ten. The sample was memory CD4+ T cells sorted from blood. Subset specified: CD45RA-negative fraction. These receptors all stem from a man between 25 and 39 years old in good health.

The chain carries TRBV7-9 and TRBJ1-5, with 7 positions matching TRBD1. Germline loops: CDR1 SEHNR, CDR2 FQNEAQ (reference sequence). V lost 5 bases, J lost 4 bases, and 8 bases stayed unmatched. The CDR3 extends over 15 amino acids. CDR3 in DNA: TGTGCCAGCAGCGATACGGACAGGACAAATCAGCCCCAGCATTTT. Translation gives CASSDTDRTNQPQHF. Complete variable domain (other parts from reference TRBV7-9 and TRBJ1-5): DTGVSQNPRHKITKRGQNVTFRCDPISEHNRLYWYRQTLGQGPEFLTYFQNEAQLEKSRLLSDRFSAERPKGSFSTLEIQRTEQGDSAMYLCASSDTDRTNQPQHFGDGTRLSIL.

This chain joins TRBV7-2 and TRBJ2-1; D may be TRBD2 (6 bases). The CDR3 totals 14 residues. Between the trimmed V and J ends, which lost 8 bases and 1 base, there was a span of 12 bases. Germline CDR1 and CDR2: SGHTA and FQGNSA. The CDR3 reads CASGGPGSYNEQFF. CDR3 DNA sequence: TGTGCCAGCGGAGGGCCAGGATCCTACAATGAGCAGTTCTTC. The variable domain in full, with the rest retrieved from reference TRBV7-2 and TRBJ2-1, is GAGVSQSPSNKVTEKGKDVELRCDPISGHTALYWYRQSLGQGLEFLIYFQGNSAPDKSGLPSDRFSAERTGGSVSTLTIQRTQQEDSAVYLCASGGPGSYNEQFFGPGTRLTVL.

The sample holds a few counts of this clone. CDR3 sequence reads: CASSLGLSSGELFF. CDR3 DNA: TGTGCCAGCAGCTTAGGCCTCTCATCCGGGGAGCTGTTTTTT. This chain connects TRBV7-9 to TRBJ2-2; D call uncertain. The CDR3 totals 14 residues. Trimming stripped 1 base from V and 6 bases from J, with 9 bases between. CDR1 is SEHNR, CDR2 FQNEAQ, per germline (reference sequence).

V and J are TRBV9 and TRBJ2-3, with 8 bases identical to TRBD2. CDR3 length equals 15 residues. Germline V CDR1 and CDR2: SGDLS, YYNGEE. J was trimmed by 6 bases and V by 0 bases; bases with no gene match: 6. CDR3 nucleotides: TGTGCCAGCAGCGTAGGAAATAGCGGGACGGATACGCAGTATTTT. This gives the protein CASSVGNSGTDTQYF.

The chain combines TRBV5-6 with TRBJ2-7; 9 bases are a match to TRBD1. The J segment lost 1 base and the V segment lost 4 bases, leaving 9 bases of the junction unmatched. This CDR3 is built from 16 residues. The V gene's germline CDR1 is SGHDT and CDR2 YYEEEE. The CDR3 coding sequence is TGTGCCAGCAGCCCCTACGACAGGGGGTATTCCTACGAGCAGTACTTC. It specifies CASSPYDRGYSYEQYF.

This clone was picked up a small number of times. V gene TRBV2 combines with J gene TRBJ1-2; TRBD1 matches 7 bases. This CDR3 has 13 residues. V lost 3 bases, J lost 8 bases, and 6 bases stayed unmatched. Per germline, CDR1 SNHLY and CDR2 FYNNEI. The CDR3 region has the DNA TGTGCCAGCAGTGACCGACAGGGCGGCGGCTACACCTTC. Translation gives CASSDRQGGGYTF. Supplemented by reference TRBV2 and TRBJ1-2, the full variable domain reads EPEVTQTPSHQVTQMGQEVILRCVPISNHLYFYWYRQILGQKVEFLVSFYNNEISEKSEIFDDQFSVERPDGSNFTLKIRSTKLEDSAMYFCASSDRQGGGYTFGSGTRLTVV.

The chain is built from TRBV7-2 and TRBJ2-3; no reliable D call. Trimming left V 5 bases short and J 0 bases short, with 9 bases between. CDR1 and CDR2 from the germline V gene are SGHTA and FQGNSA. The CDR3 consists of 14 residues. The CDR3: CASSPGPSTDTQYF. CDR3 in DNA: TGTGCCAGCAGCCCCGGTCCTAGCACAGATACGCAGTATTTT.

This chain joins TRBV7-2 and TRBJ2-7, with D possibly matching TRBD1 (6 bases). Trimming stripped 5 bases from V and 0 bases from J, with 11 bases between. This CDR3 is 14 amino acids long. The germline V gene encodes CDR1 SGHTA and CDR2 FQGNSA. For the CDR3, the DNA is TGTGCCAGCAGCGCAGGGGTTTTCTCCTACGAGCAGTACTTC. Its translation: CASSAGVFSYEQYF.

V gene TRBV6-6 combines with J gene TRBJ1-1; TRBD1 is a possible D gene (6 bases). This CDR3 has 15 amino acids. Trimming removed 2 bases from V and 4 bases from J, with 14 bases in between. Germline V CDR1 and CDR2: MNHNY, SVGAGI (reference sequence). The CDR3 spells CASSYDYREGTEAFF. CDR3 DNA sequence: TGTGCCAGCAGTTACGATTACAGGGAGGGCACTGAAGCTTTCTTT.

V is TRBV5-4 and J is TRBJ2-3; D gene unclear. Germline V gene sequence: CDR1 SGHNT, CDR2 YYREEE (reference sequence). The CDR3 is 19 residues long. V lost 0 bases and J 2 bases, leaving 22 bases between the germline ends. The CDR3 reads CASSLGGWTSPKDTDTQYF. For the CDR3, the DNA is TGTGCCAGCAGCTTGGGCGGCTGGACCAGCCCAAAAGACACAGATACGCAGTATTTT.

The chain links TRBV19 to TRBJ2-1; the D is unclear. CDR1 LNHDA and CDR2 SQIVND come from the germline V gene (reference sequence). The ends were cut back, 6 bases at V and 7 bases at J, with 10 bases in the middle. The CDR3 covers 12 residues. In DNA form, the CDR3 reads TGTGCCAGTAGGTTAACGAATAATGAGCAGTTCTTC. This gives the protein CASRLTNNEQFF.

CDR3 DNA: TGTGCCAGCAGTTTATCTCCCGGGACACTCAACACTGAAGCTTTCTTT. This sequence encodes CASSLSPGTLNTEAFF. The chain uses TRBV28 and TRBJ1-1; D possibly corresponds to TRBD1 (6 bases). Trimming stripped 1 base from V and 2 bases from J, with 14 bases between. Germline V CDR1 and CDR2: MDHEN, SYDVKM. The CDR3 runs 16 residues.

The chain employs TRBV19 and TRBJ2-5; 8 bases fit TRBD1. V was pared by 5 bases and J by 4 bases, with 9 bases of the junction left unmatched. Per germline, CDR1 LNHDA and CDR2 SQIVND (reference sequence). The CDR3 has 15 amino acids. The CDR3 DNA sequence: TGTGCCAGTAGTCCCGGACAGGGTCTGGGAGAGACCCAGTACTTC. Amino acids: CASSPGQGLGETQYF.

The CDR3 DNA reads as TGTGCCAGCACCGCAGGGACCGTTAACTATGGCTACACCTTC. It specifies CASTAGTVNYGYTF. This chain connects TRBV6-1 to TRBJ1-2, with D possibly TRBD1 on 5 matching bases. Germline CDR1 MNHNS, CDR2 SASEGT. The CDR3 loop spans 14 amino acids. V shed 7 bases and J shed 1 base, with 13 bases lying between them.

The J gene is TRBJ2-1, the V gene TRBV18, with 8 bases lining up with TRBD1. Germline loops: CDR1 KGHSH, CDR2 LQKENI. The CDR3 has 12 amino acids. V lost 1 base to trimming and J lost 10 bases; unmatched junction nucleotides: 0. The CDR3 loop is CASSPRDREQFF. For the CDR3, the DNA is TGTGCCAGCTCACCACGGGACAGGGAGCAGTTCTTC. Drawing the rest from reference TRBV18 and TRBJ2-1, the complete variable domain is NAGVMQNPRHLVRRRGQEARLRCSPMKGHSHVYWYRQLPEEGLKFMVYLQKENIIDESGMPKERFSAEFPKEGPSILRIQQVVRGDSAAYFCASSPRDREQFFGPGTRLTVL.

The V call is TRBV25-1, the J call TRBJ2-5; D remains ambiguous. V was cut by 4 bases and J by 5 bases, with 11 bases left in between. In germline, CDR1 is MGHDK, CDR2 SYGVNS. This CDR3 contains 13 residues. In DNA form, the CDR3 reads TGTGCCAGCAGTGCCCCCCAGGATGAGACCCAGTACTTC. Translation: CASSAPQDETQYF. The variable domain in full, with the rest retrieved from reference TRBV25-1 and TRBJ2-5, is EADIYQTPRYLVIGTGKKITLECSQTMGHDKMYWYQQDPGMELHLIHYSYGVNSTEKGDLSSESTVSRIRTEHFPLTLESARPSHTSQYLCASSAPQDETQYFGPGTRLLVL.

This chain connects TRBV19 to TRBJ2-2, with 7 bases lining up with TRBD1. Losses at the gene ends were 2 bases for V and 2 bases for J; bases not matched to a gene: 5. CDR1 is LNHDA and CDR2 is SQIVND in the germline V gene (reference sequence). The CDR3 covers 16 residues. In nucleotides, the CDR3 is TGTGCCAGTAGTATAAACGACAGGGCTAACACCGGGGAGCTGTTTTTT. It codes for CASSINDRANTGELFF.

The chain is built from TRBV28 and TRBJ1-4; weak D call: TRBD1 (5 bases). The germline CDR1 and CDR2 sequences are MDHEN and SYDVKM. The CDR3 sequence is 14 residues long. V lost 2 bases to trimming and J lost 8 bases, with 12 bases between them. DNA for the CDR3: TGTGCCAGCAGTTTAAACCGGGGCGGGGAAAAACTGTTTTTT. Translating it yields CASSLNRGGEKLFF.

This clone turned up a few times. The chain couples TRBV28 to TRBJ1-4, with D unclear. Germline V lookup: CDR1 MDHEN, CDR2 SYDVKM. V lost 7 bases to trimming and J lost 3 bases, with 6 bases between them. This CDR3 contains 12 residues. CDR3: CASNLANEKLFF. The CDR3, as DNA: TGTGCCAGCAACCTGGCTAATGAAAAACTGTTTTTT.

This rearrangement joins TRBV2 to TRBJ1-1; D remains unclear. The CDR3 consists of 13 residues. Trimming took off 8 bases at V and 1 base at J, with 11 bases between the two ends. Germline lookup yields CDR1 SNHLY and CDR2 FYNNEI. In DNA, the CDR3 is TGTGCCAGCGTCGTGGGGAGGAACACTGAAGCTTTCTTT. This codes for CASVVGRNTEAFF.

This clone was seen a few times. The CDR3 sequence: CAWSRHGGPGNTIYF. Here the CDR3 DNA reads TGTGCCTGGAGTAGGCACGGTGGGCCTGGAAACACCATATATTTT. The gene calls are TRBV30 and TRBJ1-3; D is ambiguous. The CDR3 runs to 15 residues. Trimming removed 2 bases from V and 2 bases from J, with 13 bases in between. CDR1 is GTSNPN, CDR2 SVGIG, per germline (reference sequence).

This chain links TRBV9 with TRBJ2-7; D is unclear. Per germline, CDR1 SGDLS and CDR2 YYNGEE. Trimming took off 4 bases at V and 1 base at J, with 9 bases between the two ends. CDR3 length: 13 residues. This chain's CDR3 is CASSTDGSYEQYF. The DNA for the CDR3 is TGTGCCAGCAGCACGGACGGGTCCTACGAGCAGTACTTC.

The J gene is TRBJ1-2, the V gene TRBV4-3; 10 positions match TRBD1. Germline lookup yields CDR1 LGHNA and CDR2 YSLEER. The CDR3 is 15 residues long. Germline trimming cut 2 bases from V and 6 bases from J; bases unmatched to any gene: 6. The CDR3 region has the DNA TGCGCCAGCAGCCAAAAACCCGGGACAGGGGATGGCTACACCTTC. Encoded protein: CASSQKPGTGDGYTF.

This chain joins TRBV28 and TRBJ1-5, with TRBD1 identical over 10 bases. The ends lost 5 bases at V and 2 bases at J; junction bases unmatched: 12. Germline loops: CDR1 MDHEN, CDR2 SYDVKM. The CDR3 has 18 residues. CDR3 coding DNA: TGTGCCAGCAGTGCCGACAGGGGGCGCGTTCGGGGCAATCAGCCCCAGCATTTT. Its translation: CASSADRGRVRGNQPQHF.

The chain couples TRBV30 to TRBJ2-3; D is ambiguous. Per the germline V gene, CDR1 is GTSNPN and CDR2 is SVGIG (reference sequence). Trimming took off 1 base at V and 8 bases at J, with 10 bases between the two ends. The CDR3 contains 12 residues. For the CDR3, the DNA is TGTGCCTGGAGTGCCGTGGTAGGTACGCAGTATTTT. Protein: CAWSAVVGTQYF.

The CDR3 sequence: CAMELGGGYNEQFF. The CDR3 DNA follows: TGTGCCATGGAGCTGGGCGGGGGATACAATGAGCAGTTCTTC. The chain recombines TRBV30 with TRBJ2-1, with 7 bases that match TRBD2. Per the germline V gene, CDR1 is GTSNPN and CDR2 is SVGIG (reference sequence). This CDR3 has 14 amino acids. Unmatched junction bases numbered 11, after V lost 8 bases and J lost 4 bases.

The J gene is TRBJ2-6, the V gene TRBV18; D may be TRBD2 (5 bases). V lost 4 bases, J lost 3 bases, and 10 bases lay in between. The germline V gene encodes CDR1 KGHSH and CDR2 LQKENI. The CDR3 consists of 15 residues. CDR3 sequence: CASSQSEGGANVLTF. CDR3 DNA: TGTGCCAGCTCACAGTCAGAGGGTGGGGCCAACGTCCTGACTTTC.

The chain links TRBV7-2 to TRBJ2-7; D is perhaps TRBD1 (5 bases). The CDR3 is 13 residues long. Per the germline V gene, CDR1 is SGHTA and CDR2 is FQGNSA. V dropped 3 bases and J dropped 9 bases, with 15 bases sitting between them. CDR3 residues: CASSFERGPGQYF. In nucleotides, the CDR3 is TGTGCCAGCAGCTTTGAAAGGGGCCCGGGGCAGTACTTC.

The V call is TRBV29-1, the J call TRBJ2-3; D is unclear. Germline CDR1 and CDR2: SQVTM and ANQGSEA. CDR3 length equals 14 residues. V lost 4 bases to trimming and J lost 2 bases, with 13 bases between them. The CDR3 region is CSVGRRNPTDTQYF. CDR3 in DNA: TGCAGCGTTGGACGACGGAACCCCACAGATACGCAGTATTTT.